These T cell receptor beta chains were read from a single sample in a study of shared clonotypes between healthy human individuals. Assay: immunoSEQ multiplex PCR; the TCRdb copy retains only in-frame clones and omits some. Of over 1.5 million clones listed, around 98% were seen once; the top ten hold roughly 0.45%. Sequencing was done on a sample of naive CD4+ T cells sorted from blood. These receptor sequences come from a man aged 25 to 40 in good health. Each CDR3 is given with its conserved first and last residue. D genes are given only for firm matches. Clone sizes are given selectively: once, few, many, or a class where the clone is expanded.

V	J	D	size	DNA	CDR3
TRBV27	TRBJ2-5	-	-	TGTGCCAGCAGTGACTGGCACAGCACCCAAGAGACCCAGTACTTC	CASSDWHSTQETQYF
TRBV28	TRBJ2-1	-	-	TGTGCCAGCACGGCGGCGGAGGGAAAAAGCTCCTACAATGAGCAGTTCTTC	CASTAAEGKSSYNEQFF
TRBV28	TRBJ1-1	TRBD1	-	TGTGCCAGCAGTTTGGCAGGGGGCAGAAATACTGAAGCTTTCTTT	CASSLAGGRNTEAFF
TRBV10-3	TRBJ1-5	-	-	TGTGCCATCAGTGAAGAGGGTCTGAGCAATCAGCCCCAGCATTTT	CAISEEGLSNQPQHF
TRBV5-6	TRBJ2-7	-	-	TGTGCCAGCAGCCGCGAGGGGAACCTACCGCACGAGCAGTACTTC	CASSREGNLPHEQYF
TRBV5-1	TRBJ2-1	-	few	TGCGCCAGCAGCCTGGACTCGAGCTCCTACAATGAGCAGTTCTTC	CASSLDSSSYNEQFF
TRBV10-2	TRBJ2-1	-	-	TGCGCCAGCAGTGTCGGCTCCCCCTTCTCCAATGAGCAGTTCTTC	CASSVGSPFSNEQFF
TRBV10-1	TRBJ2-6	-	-	TGCGCCAGCAGTGAAGGGACTGGGGCCAACGTCCTGACTTTC	CASSEGTGANVLTF
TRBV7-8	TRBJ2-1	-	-	TGTGCCAGCAGCCTTCAGGGTACATACAATGAGCAGTTCTTC	CASSLQGTYNEQFF
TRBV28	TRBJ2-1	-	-	TGTGCCAGCAGTTTAGGGGCGAGGGTGCAGTTCTTC	CASSLGARVQFF
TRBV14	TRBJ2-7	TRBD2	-	TGTGCCAGCAGCTCACACACTAGCGGATTCTACGAGCAGTACTTC	CASSSHTSGFYEQYF
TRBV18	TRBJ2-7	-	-	TGTGCCAGCTCACCCCGTACAGGGAGGTACGAGCAGTACTTC	CASSPRTGRYEQYF
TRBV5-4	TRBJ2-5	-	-	TGTGCCAGCAGCTTGCCGGGCTCTAGTGGGACCCAGTACTTC	CASSLPGSSGTQYF
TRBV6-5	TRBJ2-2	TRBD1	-	TGTGCCAGCAGCCGGGACAGAGGCACCGGGGAGCTGTTTTTT	CASSRDRGTGELFF
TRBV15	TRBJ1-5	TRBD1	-	TGTGCCACCAGCGACCCGGGACAGCCCCTCAATCAGCCCCAGCATTTT	CATSDPGQPLNQPQHF
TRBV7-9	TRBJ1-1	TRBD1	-	TGTGCCAGCAGCACACCCGGACAGGGAATGAACACTGAAGCTTTCTTT	CASSTPGQGMNTEAFF
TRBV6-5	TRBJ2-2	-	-	TGTGCCAGCAGTTACTCCCCGGGGCAGAGCGGGGAGCTGTTTTTT	CASSYSPGQSGELFF
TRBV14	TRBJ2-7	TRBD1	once	TGTGCCAGCAGTTTAGGACAGGGGTTCTCCGAGCAGTACTTC	CASSLGQGFSEQYF
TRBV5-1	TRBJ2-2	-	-	TGCGCCAGCAGCTTGGAAGGTAGCTGGAACACCGGGGAGCTGTTTTTT	CASSLEGSWNTGELFF
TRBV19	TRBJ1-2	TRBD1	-	TGTGCCAGTAGTCCGGGACAGGGGTTGACTAACTATGGCTACACCTTC	CASSPGQGLTNYGYTF
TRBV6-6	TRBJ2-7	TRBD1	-	TGTGCCAGCACTCCTACCGGGACAGGGACTTTTGGGCAGTACTTC	CASTPTGTGTFGQYF
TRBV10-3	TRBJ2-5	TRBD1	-	TGTGCCATCAGTACAGGGGTAGAGACCCAGTACTTC	CAISTGVETQYF
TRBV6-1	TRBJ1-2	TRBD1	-	TGTGCCAGTGCCCAGGGGGCTGGGTATGGCTACACCTTC	CASAQGAGYGYTF
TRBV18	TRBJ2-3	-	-	TGTGCCAGCTCACCCGGCGGGTCCTCGTTCACAGATACGCAGTATTTT	CASSPGGSSFTDTQYF
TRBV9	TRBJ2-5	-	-	TGTGCCAGCAGCGTAGCTTGGAGTAAAAGCGGAATCCAAGAGACCCAGTACTTC	CASSVAWSKSGIQETQYF
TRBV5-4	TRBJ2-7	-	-	TGTGCCAGCAGCTCTAGGAGTTCTCCCGTCTACGAGCAGTACTTC	CASSSRSSPVYEQYF
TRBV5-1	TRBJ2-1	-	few	TGCGCCAGCAGCTTGGCCCACAATGAGCAGTTCTTC	CASSLAHNEQFF
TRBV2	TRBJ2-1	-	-	TGTGCCAGCAGTGAATCCGGGGCCCCAACCTACAATGAGCAGTTCTTC	CASSESGAPTYNEQFF
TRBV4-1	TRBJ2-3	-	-	TGCGCCAGCAGCCAAGGCTCGGCGTTTCCAGATACGCAGTATTTT	CASSQGSAFPDTQYF
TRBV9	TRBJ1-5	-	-	TGTGCCAGCAGCCCCCGTGGGGGGGATCAGCCCCAGCATTTT	CASSPRGGDQPQHF
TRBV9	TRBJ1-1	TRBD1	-	TGTGCCAGCAGCCAGACGACAGGGCCCACTGAAGCTTTCTTT	CASSQTTGPTEAFF
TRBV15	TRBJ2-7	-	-	TGTGCCACCAGCAGCGGCCGAGGGGAGCAGTACTTC	CATSSGRGEQYF
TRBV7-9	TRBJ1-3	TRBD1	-	TGTGCCAGCAGCACGATGGACAGGGTGTATGGAAACACCATATATTTT	CASSTMDRVYGNTIYF
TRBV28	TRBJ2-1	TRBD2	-	TGTGCCAGCAGTTCCGCTTGGGGCTGGACTAGCGAGGTACAAGAATACAATGAGCAGTTCTTC	CASSSAWGWTSEVQEYNEQFF
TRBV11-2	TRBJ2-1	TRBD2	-	TGTGCCAGCAGCTCACATAGCGGGGCTTACAATGAGCAGTTCTTC	CASSSHSGAYNEQFF
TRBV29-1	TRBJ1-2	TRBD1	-	TGCAGCGTTGGGTCCCCCGGACAGGGGAATACGAGAAACTATGGCTACACCTTC	CSVGSPGQGNTRNYGYTF
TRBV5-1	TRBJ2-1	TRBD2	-	TGCGCCAGCAGAAGGAGCGGGAGCCTTCTCGATGAGCAGTTCTTC	CASRRSGSLLDEQFF
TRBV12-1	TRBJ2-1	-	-	TGTGCCAGCAGCGAAGTCAGGGGAGGGAGTGAGCAGTTCTTC	CASSEVRGGSEQFF
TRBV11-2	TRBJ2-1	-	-	TGTGCCAGCAGCTTACGCGGACTGCGCGACAATGAGCAGTTCTTC	CASSLRGLRDNEQFF
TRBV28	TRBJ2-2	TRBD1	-	TGTGCCAGCAGCCCTTTTATCCGGGACAGGGGTTTGTATACCGGGGAGCTGTTTTTT	CASSPFIRDRGLYTGELFF
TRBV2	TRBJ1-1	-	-	TGTGCCAGCAGTGAACAGGGTTTTGAAGCTTTCTTT	CASSEQGFEAFF
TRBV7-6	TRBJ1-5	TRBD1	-	TGTGCCAGCAGCGCAGGGGGACGGGGTTTGGATCAGCCCCAGCATTTT	CASSAGGRGLDQPQHF
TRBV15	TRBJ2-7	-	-	TGTGCCACCAGCAGAGAGGGCAGGGCAATCTACGAGCAGTACTTC	CATSREGRAIYEQYF
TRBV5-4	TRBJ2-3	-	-	TGTGCCAGCAGCTTAGGGGGATCCGGCACAGATACGCAGTATTTT	CASSLGGSGTDTQYF
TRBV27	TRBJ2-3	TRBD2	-	TGTGCCAGCAGTCGATTTGGACTCACTAGCGGGAGTGTGACAGATACGCAGTATTTT	CASSRFGLTSGSVTDTQYF
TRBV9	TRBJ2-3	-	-	TGTGCCAGCAGCGTAGATTTGGGGGATACGCAGTATTTT	CASSVDLGDTQYF
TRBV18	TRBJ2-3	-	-	TGTGCCAGCTCACCACGTCAGGGCCGCACAGATACGCAGTATTTT	CASSPRQGRTDTQYF
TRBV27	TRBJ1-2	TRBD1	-	TGTGCCAGCAGTTTACGATGGGACAGGGATCATGGCTACACCTTC	CASSLRWDRDHGYTF
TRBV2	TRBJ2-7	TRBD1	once	TGTGCCAGCGGGACAGGGAACGAGCAGTACTTC	CASGTGNEQYF
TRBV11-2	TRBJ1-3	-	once	TGTGCCAGCAGCTTACGCGGGGCTTCTGGAAACACCATATATTTT	CASSLRGASGNTIYF
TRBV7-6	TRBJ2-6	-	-	TGTGCCAGCAGCCCCCAGAGTGGGGCCAACGTCCTGACTTTC	CASSPQSGANVLTF
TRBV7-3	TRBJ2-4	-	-	TGTGCCAGCAGCTTTGGGGGTACCAAAAACATTCAGTACTTC	CASSFGGTKNIQYF
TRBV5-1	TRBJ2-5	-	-	TGCGCCAGCGGAGAAGTGGGAGCCAGAGAGACCCAGTACTTC	CASGEVGARETQYF
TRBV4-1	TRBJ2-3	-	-	TGCGCCAGCAGCCTACCGCAGGGTACGCAGTATTTT	CASSLPQGTQYF
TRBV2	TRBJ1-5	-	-	TGTGCCAGCAATCCAGATAGCAATCAGCCCCAGCATTTT	CASNPDSNQPQHF
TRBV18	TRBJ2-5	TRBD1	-	TGTGCCAGCTCACCCCGGACAGGGCCGACCCAGTACTTC	CASSPRTGPTQYF
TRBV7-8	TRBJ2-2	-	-	TGTGCCAGCAGCCCCAGGGGCACCGGGGAGCTGTTTTTT	CASSPRGTGELFF